The 10 T cell receptor beta chains reported below all come from one sample, sequenced in a study of blood T cell repertoires in COVID-19 (dated by TCRdb to 2020 to 2021). Library method: the immunoSEQ multiplex PCR assay. TCRdb stores this immuneACCESS table with in-frame sequences only. Part of the clones is absent; in the studies checked, under half of the shortfall reflects unresolved V genes, and no reason is known for the rest. The sample data list roughly 200,000 clones, and 85% to 90% of these were observed just once. Roughly 1.6% of the sample lies in the top ten. Sequenced input: peripheral blood. The receptor source for this set is a young man with active or convalescent COVID-19.

This clone was detected once. The chain has TRBV2 and TRBJ2-2; TRBD2 aligns across 8 bases. Germline V CDR1 and CDR2: SNHLY, FYNNEI. V lost 6 bases, J lost 2 bases, and 8 bases stayed unmatched. The CDR3 is made up of 16 amino acids. Here the CDR3 DNA reads TGTGCCAGCAGCCCCGAAAGCGGGGGTAACACCGGGGAGCTGTTTTTT. It is translated as CASSPESGGNTGELFF.

V usage is TRBV30 and J usage is TRBJ1-1; tentative D call: TRBD1 (6 bases). In germline, CDR1 is GTSNPN, CDR2 SVGIG (reference sequence). The CDR3 is 13 residues long. V dropped 3 bases and J dropped 1 base, with 9 bases sitting between them. The CDR3: CAWRTGGNTEAFF. The CDR3 bases are TGTGCCTGGAGGACAGGAGGGAACACTGAAGCTTTCTTT. Filled out from reference TRBV30 and TRBJ1-1, the complete variable domain reads SQTIHQWPATLVQPVGSPLSLECTVEGTSNPNLYWYRQAAGRGLQLLFYSVGIGQISSEVPQNLSASRPQDRQFILSSKKLLLSDSGFYLCAWRTGGNTEAFFGQGTRLTVV.

This chain links TRBV3-1 (or the pseudogene TRBV3-2) with TRBJ2-2; D call uncertain. The CDR3 sequence is 14 residues long. With 0 bases removed from V and 2 bases from J, the gap between germline ends came to 4 bases. CDR1 is LGHDT and CDR2 is YNNKEL in the germline V gene (reference sequence). The CDR3 DNA sequence: TGTGCCAGCAGCCAAGAGTTAAACACCGGGGAGCTGTTTTTT. Encoded protein: CASSQELNTGELFF.

The V gene is TRBV11-3, the J gene TRBJ2-1, with 8 bases identical to TRBD2. Germline assignment: CDR1 SGHNT and CDR2 YENEEA. With 5 bases clipped from V and 4 bases from J, the junction kept 10 bases outside the gene matches. The CDR3 is made up of 16 amino acids. CDR3 amino acids: CASSRFSGDTYNEQFF. CDR3 DNA: TGTGCCAGCAGCAGATTTAGCGGGGATACTTACAATGAGCAGTTCTTC.

This clone was found a few times. The V call is TRBV5-1, the J call TRBJ1-6, with 7 nucleotides matching TRBD1. V shed 2 bases and J 8 bases; nucleotides not matched to a gene: 10. Germline V gene lookup returns CDR1 SGHRS and CDR2 YFSETQ. The CDR3 has 16 residues. In DNA, the CDR3 is TGCGCCAGCAGCTTATACCCGACAGGGACGGATTCACCCCTCCACTTT. It translates to CASSLYPTGTDSPLHF.

This sequence joins TRBV18 and TRBJ2-3, with 9 bases matching TRBD1. The CDR3 runs 16 residues. With V trimmed by 4 bases and J by 1 base, 6 bases remained unmatched. Germline CDR1 reads KGHSH; CDR2 reads LQKENI. The CDR3 DNA is TGTGCCAGCTCACAGAACAGGGGGCAAGGCACAGATACGCAGTATTTT. Amino acid sequence: CASSQNRGQGTDTQYF.

The J gene is TRBJ1-1, the V gene TRBV30; D unresolved. CDR3 length: 11 residues. V lost 2 bases and J 4 bases, leaving 5 bases between the germline ends. CDR1 is GTSNPN and CDR2 is SVGIG in the germline V gene (reference sequence). The CDR3 is CAWSQVTEAFF. In DNA, the CDR3 is TGTGCCTGGAGTCAGGTCACTGAAGCTTTCTTT.

V usage is TRBV30 and J usage is TRBJ2-1, with 9 bases lining up with TRBD2. V was pared by 1 base and J by 3 bases, with 1 base of the junction left unmatched. Germline loops: CDR1 GTSNPN, CDR2 SVGIG (reference sequence). The CDR3 is 14 amino acids. CDR3 nucleotide sequence: TGTGCCTGGAGTGGACTAGCGGTCTACAATGAGCAGTTCTTC. Amino acid sequence: CAWSGLAVYNEQFF.

The chain recombines TRBV27 with TRBJ2-1; possible D gene TRBD1, 5 bases. The CDR3 loop spans 16 amino acids. In germline, CDR1 is MNHEY, CDR2 SMNVEV (reference sequence). V shed 6 bases and J shed 2 bases, with 17 bases lying between them. The CDR3 protein is CASSPTPQGTYNEQFF. The CDR3, as DNA: TGTGCCAGCAGCCCCACTCCGCAGGGAACCTACAATGAGCAGTTCTTC.

V gene TRBV10-3 combines with J gene TRBJ2-7; possible D gene TRBD1, 5 bases. Germline V gene lookup returns CDR1 ENHRY and CDR2 SYGVKD. This CDR3 comprises 13 residues. V was pared by 6 bases and J by 0 bases, with 9 bases between. The CDR3: CAIRLDSSYEQYF. The DNA for the CDR3 is TGTGCCATCAGGCTCGACAGCTCCTACGAGCAGTACTTC.